What follows are 22 T cell receptor beta chains derived from one specimen sequenced in a study of control samples from healthy donors and cancer patients. Profiled with immunoSEQ multiplex PCR; TCRdb holds only in-frame clones, not every one. The data show about 51,000 clones, roughly 80% seen once. Sequences were obtained from blood. The receptors stem from a man aged 70 or older in good health.

This chain uses TRBV5-1 with TRBJ1-3; D unclear. Per germline, CDR1 SGHRS and CDR2 YFSETQ. Trimming took 4 bases from V and 0 from J, leaving 11 bases between them. The CDR3 covers 15 residues. The CDR3 DNA reads TGCGCCAGCAGCCATGCGGGCCTCTCTGGAAACACCATATATTTT. It yields the protein CASSHAGLSGNTIYF. The full variable domain, rest sourced from reference TRBV5-1 and TRBJ1-3, is KAGVTQTPRYLIKTRGQQVTLSCSPISGHRSVSWYQQTPGQGLQFLFEYFSETQRNKGNFPGRFSGRQFSNSRSEMNVSTLELGDSALYLCASSHAGLSGNTIYFGEGSWLTVV.

The chain is built from TRBV5-1 and TRBJ2-7; TRBD1 might be the D (6 bases). Trimming left V 1 base short and J 3 bases short, with 11 bases between. Germline loops: CDR1 SGHRS, CDR2 YFSETQ. This CDR3 has 14 amino acids. This CDR3 is CASSLQGSHYEQYF. For the CDR3, the DNA is TGCGCCAGCAGCTTGCAGGGGTCCCACTACGAGCAGTACTTC.

The rearrangement links TRBV7-6 to TRBJ2-7; D gene unclear. The CDR3 length is 13 residues. The germline CDR1 and CDR2 sequences are SGHVS and FNYEAQ. Trimming stripped 2 bases from V and 6 bases from J, with 11 bases between. The CDR3 bases are TGTGCCAGCAGCTTAAGTGTTAGCCGCGAGCAGTACTTC. Residues: CASSLSVSREQYF.

The count of this clone is one. This chain joins TRBV2 and TRBJ2-5, with TRBD1 matching 7 bases. With V trimmed by 6 bases and J by 0 bases, 7 bases remained unmatched. Germline loops: CDR1 SNHLY, CDR2 FYNNEI. The CDR3 runs to 15 residues. CDR3 sequence (DNA): TGTGCCAGCAGCGTGGGACAGACCTACCAAGAGACCCAGTACTTC. Translation: CASSVGQTYQETQYF.

V gene TRBV7-9 combines with J gene TRBJ2-5, with 7 positions matching TRBD1. V lost 1 base to trimming and J lost 6 bases; unmatched junction nucleotides: 11. CDR3 size: 16 residues. The germline gives CDR1 SEHNR, CDR2 FQNEAQ (reference sequence). The CDR3 sequence: CASSLGTGQLQQTQYF. The CDR3 DNA sequence: TGTGCCAGCAGCTTAGGAACGGGACAGTTACAGCAGACCCAGTACTTC.

The chain couples TRBV7-9 to TRBJ1-1; 7 bases match TRBD1. Germline CDR1 reads SEHNR; CDR2 reads FQNEAQ (reference sequence). V lost 5 bases to trimming and J lost 5 bases; unmatched junction nucleotides: 14. The CDR3 is made up of 16 amino acids. DNA of the CDR3: TGTGCCAGCAGCCCACGTGTTAAGGGGGCGCAAACTGAAGCTTTCTTT. Translating gives CASSPRVKGAQTEAFF.

The rearrangement uses TRBV19 and TRBJ2-3, with a possible D match to TRBD1 (5 bases). The CDR3 extends over 13 amino acids. Germline CDR1 reads LNHDA; CDR2 reads SQIVND (reference sequence). Trimming cost V 6 bases and J 1 base, with 8 bases left between them. The CDR3 coding sequence is TGTGCCAGTAGAGGGGTGGGCACAGATACGCAGTATTTT. This translates into CASRGVGTDTQYF. Looking up the rest from reference TRBV19 and TRBJ2-3 gives the full variable domain: DGGITQSPKYLFRKEGQNVTLSCEQNLNHDAMYWYRQDPGQGLRLIYYSQIVNDFQKGDIAEGYSVSREKKESFPLTVTSAQKNPTAFYLCASRGVGTDTQYFGPGTRLTVL.

V usage is TRBV29-1 and J usage is TRBJ2-3, with D possibly matching TRBD2 (5 bases). Germline lookup yields CDR1 SQVTM and CDR2 ANQGSEA. The CDR3 is made up of 17 amino acids. V was trimmed by 1 base and J by 0 bases, leaving 17 bases between them. DNA of the CDR3: TGCAGCGTTGAAGGGACTCGATCTGTTTCTAGCACAGATACGCAGTATTTT. This gives the protein CSVEGTRSVSSTDTQYF.

The chain employs TRBV24-1 and TRBJ2-1, with D tentatively TRBD1 or TRBD2 (5 bases each). V was clipped by 1 base and J by 7 bases, with 19 bases between them. This CDR3 has 17 residues. The V gene's germline CDR1 is KGHDR and CDR2 SFDVKD. DNA for the CDR3: TGTGCCACCAGTGATTTAACTATTGGGACCCTCGGTAATGAGCAGTTCTTC. It encodes CATSDLTIGTLGNEQFF.

This clone has more than one count but fewer than ten. In DNA form, the CDR3 reads TGCGCCAGCAGCCCCGACAGGAGCACAGATACGCAGTATTTT. The encoded protein is CASSPDRSTDTQYF. The J gene is TRBJ2-3, the V gene TRBV5-1, with D possibly being TRBD1 (6 bases). Germline V gives CDR1 SGHRS, CDR2 YFSETQ. V was cut by 4 bases and J by 0 bases, with 9 bases left in between. CDR3 length: 14 residues.

The J gene is TRBJ1-4, the V gene TRBV6-1; TRBD1 is a possible D gene (6 bases). CDR3 length: 14 residues. Germline V CDR1 and CDR2: MNHNS, SASEGT. V was trimmed by 3 bases and J by 2 bases, leaving 7 bases between them. Written as DNA, the CDR3 is TGTGCCAGCAGTGATCAGGGGACTAATGAAAAACTGTTTTTT. It translates to CASSDQGTNEKLFF.

The chain has TRBV6-5 and TRBJ1-4, with D possibly matching TRBD1 (6 bases). Germline CDR1 reads MNHEY; CDR2 reads SVGAGI. This CDR3 comprises 14 residues. V was shortened by 8 bases and J by 7 bases, with 17 bases between the two germline ends. In nucleotides, the CDR3 is TGTGCCAGCTCCTCAGGGGTTATCGGTGAAAAACTGTTTTTT. Translation gives CASSSGVIGEKLFF.

In regard to this clone: Within the sample, other DNA sequences also encode this same CDR3. The V and J genes are TRBV28 and TRBJ2-3, with D perhaps matching TRBD1 (7 bases). V was cut by 0 bases and J by 3 bases, with 10 bases left in between. Germline V gene sequence: CDR1 MDHEN, CDR2 SYDVKM. The CDR3 loop spans 15 amino acids. CDR3 sequence (DNA): TGTGCCAGCAGTTTATGGGCAGGGGGGACAGATACGCAGTATTTT. Residues: CASSLWAGGTDTQYF.

The rearrangement joins TRBV5-1 to TRBJ1-1; D is undetermined. The CDR3 sequence is 13 residues long. The V gene lost 4 bases and the J gene lost 5 bases, with 12 bases spanning the gap. Germline V lookup: CDR1 SGHRS, CDR2 YFSETQ. The CDR3 spells CASSPFDGTEAFF. As DNA, the CDR3 is TGCGCCAGCAGCCCTTTCGACGGAACTGAAGCTTTCTTT.

This rearrangement joins TRBV6-5 to TRBJ2-1; no definite D call. The germline V gene encodes CDR1 MNHEY and CDR2 SVGAGI. CDR3 length: 16 amino acids. Trimming pared 3 bases from V and 0 bases from J, leaving 12 bases between. In DNA form, the CDR3 reads TGTGCCAGCAGTTATTATGGTCCTAGCTCCTACAATGAGCAGTTCTTC. Its translation is CASSYYGPSSYNEQFF.

The genes are TRBV27 and TRBJ2-7; D perhaps matches TRBD2 (6 bases). The CDR3 covers 15 residues. V lost 3 bases and J lost 2, with 14 bases in between. The germline V gene has CDR1 MNHEY and CDR2 SMNVEV (reference sequence). CDR3 nucleotides: TGTGCCAGCAGTTTGGAGGGTTTAGGCGCCTACGAGCAGTACTTC. Translated: CASSLEGLGAYEQYF.

This rearrangement joins TRBV10-3 to TRBJ1-1; TRBD1 aligns across 10 bases. The germline V gene has CDR1 ENHRY and CDR2 SYGVKD. V lost 8 bases and J lost 4; bases outside the gene matches: 4. The CDR3 extends over 13 amino acids. The CDR3 reads CAIDRGLFTEAFF. DNA for the CDR3: TGTGCCATCGACAGGGGGCTCTTCACTGAAGCTTTCTTT.

This clone was seen a few times. V gene TRBV13 combines with J gene TRBJ1-2; tentatively, D is TRBD1 (5 bases). Germline V gene sequence: CDR1 PRHDT, CDR2 FYEKMQ (reference sequence). The CDR3 has 14 residues. V lost 4 bases to trimming and J lost 8 bases, with 17 bases between them. The CDR3 DNA sequence: TGTGCCAGCAGCTCACGACAGATACCTACCGGCTACACCTTC. Its translation: CASSSRQIPTGYTF.

The chain combines TRBV5-5 with TRBJ2-7; 10 nucleotides agree with TRBD2. The germline gives CDR1 SGHKS, CDR2 YYEKEE (reference sequence). V lost 0 bases, J lost 1 base, and 7 bases stayed unmatched. The CDR3 is made up of 17 amino acids. The CDR3 loop is CASSLALAGAFSYEQYF. The DNA for the CDR3 is TGTGCCAGCAGCTTGGCTCTAGCGGGGGCCTTTTCCTACGAGCAGTACTTC.

The chain uses TRBV14 and TRBJ2-5, with TRBD1 identical over 7 bases. This CDR3 has 15 amino acids. V lost 4 bases and J lost 1; bases outside the gene matches: 6. Germline assignment: CDR1 SGHDN and CDR2 FVKESK. The chain's CDR3 is CASSLGQALQETQYF. Here the CDR3 DNA reads TGTGCCAGCAGCCTAGGACAGGCCCTCCAAGAGACCCAGTACTTC.

Only a few counts were recorded for this clone. The chain has TRBV5-1 and TRBJ1-1; 7 nucleotides align to TRBD1. Trimming removed 4 bases from V and 0 bases from J; junction bases left unmatched: 3. This CDR3 has 14 residues. Germline CDR1 is SGHRS and CDR2 is YFSETQ. The DNA of the CDR3 is TGCGCCAGCAGCCTGGGACAGATGAACACTGAAGCTTTCTTT. Translated, it gives CASSLGQMNTEAFF.

This clone was found once. V usage is TRBV5-6 and J usage is TRBJ1-5; no clear D gene. This CDR3 has 13 residues. Germline V gene data show CDR1 as SGHDT and CDR2 as YYEEEE. The V and J ends lost 5 bases and 7 bases respectively, with 13 bases between them. The CDR3 sequence: CASSSGPDQPQHF. The CDR3 nucleotides are TGTGCCAGCAGTTCCGGACCAGACCAGCCCCAGCATTTT.